This T cell receptor beta chain was retrieved from a study of T-cell reconstitution after alpha-beta-depleted transplantation in children. The germline CDR1 and CDR2 sequences are MNHEY and SVGAGI. This CDR3 has 16 amino acids. Study findings and constraints: For some patients, TCRbeta diversity was high at day 60 because of recipient T cells and thymic progenitors that survived. The origin of alpha-beta T cells about two months after transplant was reportedly several hundred expanded graft clones.

The authors prepared the TCRbeta library with unique molecular identifiers. In TCRdb, the PCR reads were re-called with MiXCR into one record per CDR3 protein. Found here are approximately 190,000 distinct CDR3 sequences, 7.5% to 9.5% of them singletons; the top ten hold about 40%. This clonotype was seen a few times. Antigen specificity is unknown. One end of the junction fails to match germline, which may point to a read error. V gene TRBV6-5 combines with J gene TRBJ2-2; the match to TRBD1 covers 7 bases. This specimen was PBMCs, mostly from graft donor cells, taken 360 days after TCRalphabeta/CD19-depleted stem cell transplant. This receptor was obtained from a male patient between 2 and 15 years old who had a stem cell transplant for acute myeloid leukemia, so the T cells may come from the graft donor. In DNA, the CDR3 is TGTGCCAGCAGTGACTCGGGACAGAGAAACACCGGGGAGCTGTTTTTT. Protein: CASSDSGQRNTGELFF.